This passage covers 8 T cell receptor beta chains from one sample sequenced in a study of PD-L1 blockade in urothelial cancer. Time point meaning: pretreatment peripheral blood. Using immunoSEQ multiplex PCR, the repertoire was profiled, and TCRdb retains in-frame clones only, with some absent. The sample records 55,000 to 80,000 clones, roughly 86% being singletons. The input for sequencing was PBMCs, taken around atezolizumab (anti-PD-L1) treatment. The receptors shown here come from a man aged 55 to 70 with urothelial cancer.

The J gene is TRBJ1-2, the V gene TRBV30; TRBD1 matches at 9 bases. Germline V gene sequence: CDR1 GTSNPN, CDR2 SVGIG (reference sequence). The CDR3 contains 15 residues. The ends lost 2 bases at V and 5 bases at J; junction bases unmatched: 9. The CDR3 here is CAWSSAGQGGYGYTF. The CDR3 DNA is TGTGCCTGGAGTTCAGCGGGACAGGGAGGGTATGGCTACACCTTC.

The genes are TRBV5-1 and TRBJ2-2; 8 bases match TRBD1. The CDR3 extends over 14 amino acids. With 6 bases clipped from V and 3 bases from J, the junction kept 4 bases outside the gene matches. CDR1 and CDR2 (germline): SGHRS, YFSETQ. CDR3 sequence (DNA): TGCGCCAGCATCGGACAGGGAGACACCGGGGAGCTGTTTTTT. It is translated as CASIGQGDTGELFF.

A note on this clone: Distinct nucleotide sequences in the sample also encode this CDR3. The chain couples TRBV6-1 to TRBJ1-1; D not certain. Germline CDR1 is MNHNS and CDR2 is SASEGT. The CDR3 loop spans 15 amino acids. Trimming pared 3 bases from V and 1 base from J, leaving 12 bases between. CDR3 in amino acids: CASSEVWRQNTEAFF. CDR3 DNA sequence: TGTGCCAGCAGTGAGGTGTGGAGGCAGAACACTGAAGCTTTCTTT.

V usage is TRBV6-5 and J usage is TRBJ1-6; D possibly corresponds to TRBD1 (5 bases). This CDR3 is built from 15 residues. The ends were cut back, 7 bases at V and 6 bases at J, with 16 bases in the middle. Germline loops: CDR1 MNHEY, CDR2 SVGAGI. CDR3 sequence reads: CASIPSRRVNSPLHF. DNA for the CDR3: TGTGCCAGCATCCCCAGTCGCAGGGTTAATTCACCCCTCCACTTT.

The chain employs TRBV30 and TRBJ1-6; 7 bases map to TRBD1. V gave up 3 bases and J gave up 9 bases; unmatched junction bases: 8. The CDR3 length is 14 residues. Germline CDR1 and CDR2: GTSNPN and SVGIG (reference sequence). The CDR3 DNA reads as TGTGCCTGGAGGGAGGGGAACAGGGGTTCACCCCTCCACTTT. Translated: CAWREGNRGSPLHF. Using reference TRBV30 and TRBJ1-6 for the parts outside the CDR3, the full variable domain is SQTIHQWPATLVQPVGSPLSLECTVEGTSNPNLYWYRQAAGRGLQLLFYSVGIGQISSEVPQNLSASRPQDRQFILSSKKLLLSDSGFYLCAWREGNRGSPLHFGNGTRLTVT.

V gene TRBV5-1 combines with J gene TRBJ2-5, with D perhaps matching TRBD2 (6 bases). Trimming cost V 7 bases and J 5 bases, with 21 bases left between them. Germline CDR1 SGHRS, CDR2 YFSETQ. The CDR3 spans 15 residues. CDR3 amino acids: CASLEGPSITETQYF. The CDR3 nucleotides read TGCGCCAGCCTGGAGGGGCCATCGATAACGGAGACCCAGTACTTC.

In DNA form, the CDR3 reads TGCAGGCCGGCGGCGACGGTTGGCTACACCTTC. It yields the protein CRPAATVGYTF. The J gene is TRBJ1-2, the V gene TRBV20-1; no clear D. The CDR3 loop spans 11 amino acids. Germline CDR1 is DFQATT and CDR2 is SNEGSKA (reference sequence).

A single count supports this clone. The chain has TRBV14 and TRBJ2-6, with 12 positions matching TRBD2. The CDR3 is 18 residues long. V lost 3 bases to trimming and J lost 4 bases; unmatched junction nucleotides: 7. Germline CDR1 SGHDN, CDR2 FVKESK. This CDR3 reads CASSQRLAGATGANVLTF. For the CDR3, the DNA is TGTGCCAGCAGCCAGAGACTAGCGGGGGCGACAGGGGCCAACGTCCTGACTTTC. Full variable domain (rest looked up from reference TRBV14 and TRBJ2-6): EAGVTQFPSHSVIEKGQTVTLRCDPISGHDNLYWYRRVMGKEIKFLLHFVKESKQDESGMPNNRFLAERTGGTYSTLKVQPAELEDSGVYFCASSQRLAGATGANVLTFGAGSRLTVL.